Following are 17 T cell receptor beta chains from one sample sequenced in a study of response to subunit inactivated influenza vaccine. TCRdb reanalysed the RT-PCR reads using MiXCR and keeps one entry per CDR3 protein. In the table there are roughly 630,000 distinct CDR3 sequences, approximately 15% of which are singletons. Sequencing used PBMCs from blood, obtained around two weeks before vaccination. Receptors originate from a man aged 50-60 years who received an inactivated influenza vaccine.

This clonotype was counted between two and nine times. This chain joins TRBV30 and TRBJ1-6; D gene uncertain. Germline lookup yields CDR1 GTSNPN and CDR2 SVGIG (reference sequence). CDR3 size: 13 residues. The V end was cut by 2 bases, the J end by 14 bases, with 16 bases between. The CDR3 DNA is TGTGCCTGGAGTTCCCATAATGGGCTGACCCTCCACTTT. It translates to CAWSSHNGLTLHF.

In this sample, this clonotype turned up a few times. This chain connects TRBV21-1 to TRBJ2-2; the table names TRBD1, a call not compared with the DNA. TRBV21-1 is termed a pseudogene. The CDR3 contains 17 residues. The CDR3: CASSKARGTGVAGELFF. CDR3 coding DNA: TGTGCCAGCAGCAAAGCACGAGGGACAGGGGTCGCCGGGGAGCTGTTTTTT.

There are many counts of this clonotype. The chain links TRBV10-3 to TRBJ2-4; no clear D gene. V dropped 8 bases and J dropped 0 bases, with 8 bases sitting between them. CDR3 length: 13 residues. Germline loops: CDR1 ENHRY, CDR2 SYGVKD. The CDR3 nucleotides are TGTGCCATCTCGGACCCAGCCAAAAACATTCAGTACTTC. It codes for CAISDPAKNIQYF.

This clonotype was counted at least ten times. The chain has TRBV3-1 and TRBJ2-7, with D perhaps TRBD1 (5 bases). V was clipped by 3 bases and J by 5 bases, with 14 bases between them. Germline loops: CDR1 LGHDT, CDR2 YNNKEL (reference sequence). The CDR3 covers 14 residues. CDR3 amino acids: CASSHGAVTHEQYF. Here the CDR3 DNA reads TGTGCCAGCAGCCATGGGGCTGTTACCCACGAGCAGTACTTC.

The rearrangement uses TRBV4-1 and TRBJ1-1; D gene unclear. CDR1 and CDR2 from the germline V gene are MGHRA and YSYEKL. Between the trimmed V and J ends, which lost 4 bases and 6 bases, there was a span of 21 bases. The CDR3 is made up of 16 amino acids. The CDR3 sequence is CASSRSPGPRVAEAFF. CDR3 nucleotides: TGCGCCAGCAGCCGATCGCCGGGTCCCCGGGTGGCTGAAGCTTTCTTT.

The V call is TRBV6-2 or TRBV6-3, the J call TRBJ2-1; perhaps TRBD1 as D (6 bases). The V end was cut by 6 bases, the J end by 4 bases, with 10 bases between. The CDR3 length is 13 residues. Germline V gene lookup returns CDR1 MNHEY and CDR2 SVGEGT. This chain's CDR3 is CASRGTLYNEQFF. CDR3 sequence (DNA): TGTGCCAGCAGGGGGACACTATACAATGAGCAGTTCTTC.

This clonotype appeared a few times. The J gene is TRBJ2-2, the V gene TRBV20-1, with 9 positions matching TRBD2. The V segment lost 3 bases and the J segment 2 bases; nucleotides outside the gene matches: 4. CDR3 length: 15 amino acids. Germline V gene data show CDR1 as DFQATT and CDR2 as SNEGSKA (reference sequence). CDR3 DNA: TGCAGTGCTAGGGCTAGCGGGGACAACACCGGGGAGCTGTTTTTT. Encoded protein: CSARASGDNTGELFF.

This sequence joins TRBV4-3 and TRBJ2-5; D is perhaps TRBD1 (6 bases). Per germline, CDR1 LGHNA and CDR2 YSLEER. The V and J ends lost 0 bases and 4 bases respectively, with 12 bases between them. This CDR3 spans 15 amino acids. The CDR3 coding sequence is TGCGCCAGCAGCCAAGATATAACAGGGCGAGAGACCCAGTACTTC. Translating gives CASSQDITGRETQYF.

This clonotype showed up many times. The rearrangement uses TRBV11-2 and TRBJ2-2, with a tentative D call TRBD1 (5 bases). V was clipped by 1 base and J by 0 bases, with 6 bases between them. The V gene's germline CDR1 is SGHAT and CDR2 FQNNGV. CDR3 length: 15 amino acids. CDR3 protein: CASSLVTANTGELFF. The DNA of the CDR3 is TGTGCCAGCAGCTTAGTGACAGCGAACACCGGGGAGCTGTTTTTT.

This clonotype turned up a few times. V gene TRBV7-9 combines with J gene TRBJ1-2; no clear D. Trimming shortened V by 2 bases and J by 3 bases, and 10 bases separated the two germline ends. Germline V CDR1 and CDR2: SEHNR, FQNEAQ (reference sequence). This CDR3 has 14 residues. For the CDR3, the DNA is TGTGCCAGCAGCTTATCGGCGGCGGACTATGGCTACACCTTC. This sequence encodes CASSLSAADYGYTF.

J is TRBJ2-7 and V is TRBV29-1; 12 nucleotides line up with TRBD2. V dropped 7 bases and J dropped 9; count of bases not matched to a gene: 16. Germline lookup yields CDR1 SQVTM and CDR2 ANQGSEA. The CDR3 runs 15 residues. The CDR3 DNA sequence: TGCAGCGATGGACTAGCGGGACCCCAATTTTTCGGGCAGTACTTC. It yields the protein CSDGLAGPQFFGQYF.

The J gene is TRBJ2-3, the V gene TRBV20-1; the D gene could be TRBD1 or TRBD2 (6 bases each). CDR3 length equals 12 residues. Germline CDR1 DFQATT, CDR2 SNEGSKA (reference sequence). Trimming cost V 4 bases and J 4 bases, with 9 bases left between them. For the CDR3, the DNA is TGCAGTGCTACCGGGGGCCCAGATACGCAGTATTTT. It yields the protein CSATGGPDTQYF.

This clonotype occurred a few times. V usage is TRBV11-1 and J usage is TRBJ2-1; 10 bases map to TRBD1. V shed 4 bases and J 6 bases; nucleotides not matched to a gene: 18. The germline V gene has CDR1 SGHAT and CDR2 FQDESV (reference sequence). This CDR3 spans 19 amino acids. CDR3 DNA: TGTGCCAGCAGCTCGATCCCCCACGAGACAGGGGGCGCGGTCAATGAGCAGTTCTTC. It codes for CASSSIPHETGGAVNEQFF.

The V and J genes are TRBV7-9 and TRBJ1-6; the D gene is possibly TRBD1 (5 bases). Germline-derived CDR1 and CDR2 are SEHNR and FQNEAQ (reference sequence). Trimming removed 2 bases from V and 10 bases from J, with 9 bases in between. This CDR3 contains 13 residues. The CDR3 sequence: CASSLKGNSPLHF. CDR3 sequence (DNA): TGTGCCAGCAGCTTAAAGGGGAACTCACCCCTCCACTTT.

V is TRBV15 and J is TRBJ2-5; 7 bases are a match to TRBD2. Germline assignment: CDR1 LNHNV and CDR2 YYDKDF (reference sequence). V lost 0 bases and J lost 4; bases outside the gene matches: 8. The CDR3 is made up of 16 amino acids. CDR3 nucleotides: TGTGCCACCAGCAGAGATTCGTTGGCTAGCGGAGAGACCCAGTACTTC. It is translated as CATSRDSLASGETQYF.

Written as DNA, the CDR3 is TGTGCCAGCAGTTACCCAACAAGGACTAGCGGGAACTACAATGAGCAGTTCTTC. It is translated as CASSYPTRTSGNYNEQFF. This sequence joins TRBV6-2 or TRBV6-3 and TRBJ2-1, with 12 positions matching TRBD2. Germline assignment: CDR1 MNHEY and CDR2 SVGEGT. This CDR3 contains 18 residues. The V and J ends lost 2 bases and 3 bases, in that order; junction bases with no gene match: 8.

This clonotype was seen ten or more times. V usage is TRBV24-1 and J usage is TRBJ2-1, with 8 bases that match TRBD2. The CDR3 spans 16 residues. Losses at the gene ends were 4 bases for V and 7 bases for J; bases not matched to a gene: 11. CDR1 and CDR2 from the germline V gene are KGHDR and SFDVKD. For the CDR3, the DNA is TGTGCCACCAGTGACCAGGCCCAGCGGGAGAGGAATGAGCAGTTCTTC. It yields the protein CATSDQAQRERNEQFF.